This T cell receptor (beta chain) was identified in a study of neoadjuvant nivolumab and ipilimumab in lung cancer. This clone was detected only once. The antigen remains unidentified. Findings of the study overall: TCR richness and clonality were higher in tumors than adjacent uninvolved lung.

Assay used: immunoSEQ multiplex PCR; TCRdb lists only in-frame clones, some missing. The sample contains roughly 45,000 clones, roughly 89% of which appear only once. The origin of this receptor is an adult with non-small cell lung cancer. Some clones in this sample may be carry-over from other donors' samples. The sample in question was blood, obtained before neoadjuvant nivolumab, alone or with ipilimumab.

The CDR3 here is CASSEAGTEETQYF. CDR3 nucleotides: TGTGCCAGCAGTGAAGCGGGGACGGAAGAGACCCAGTACTTC. The gene calls are TRBV6-1 and TRBJ2-5, with D tentatively TRBD1 or TRBD2 (5 bases each). V was trimmed by 0 bases and J by 3 bases, leaving 8 bases between them. CDR3 length: 14 amino acids. CDR1 and CDR2 (germline): MNHNS, SASEGT.